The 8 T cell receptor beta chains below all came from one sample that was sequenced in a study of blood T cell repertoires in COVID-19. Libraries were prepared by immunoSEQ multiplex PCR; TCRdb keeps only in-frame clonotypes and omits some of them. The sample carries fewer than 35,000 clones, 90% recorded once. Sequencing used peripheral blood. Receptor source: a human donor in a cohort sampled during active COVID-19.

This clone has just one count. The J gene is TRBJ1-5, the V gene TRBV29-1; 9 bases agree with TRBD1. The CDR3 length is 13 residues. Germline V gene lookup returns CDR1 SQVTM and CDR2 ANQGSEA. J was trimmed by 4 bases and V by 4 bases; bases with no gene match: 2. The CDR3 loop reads CSVAGTGNQPQHF. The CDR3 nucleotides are TGCAGCGTTGCCGGGACAGGGAATCAGCCCCAGCATTTT. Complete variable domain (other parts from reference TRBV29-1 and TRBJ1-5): SAVISQKPSRDICQRGTSLTIQCQVDSQVTMMFWYRQQPGQSLTLIATANQGSEATYESGFVIDKFPISRPNLTFSTLTVSNMSPEDSSIYLCSVAGTGNQPQHFGDGTRLSIL.

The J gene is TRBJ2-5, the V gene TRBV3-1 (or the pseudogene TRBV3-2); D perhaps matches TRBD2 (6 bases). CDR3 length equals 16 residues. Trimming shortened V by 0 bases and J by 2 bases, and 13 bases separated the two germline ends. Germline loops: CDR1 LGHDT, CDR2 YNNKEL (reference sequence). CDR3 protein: CASSQEWQGLQETQYF. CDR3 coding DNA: TGTGCCAGCAGCCAAGAGTGGCAGGGACTGCAAGAGACCCAGTACTTC.

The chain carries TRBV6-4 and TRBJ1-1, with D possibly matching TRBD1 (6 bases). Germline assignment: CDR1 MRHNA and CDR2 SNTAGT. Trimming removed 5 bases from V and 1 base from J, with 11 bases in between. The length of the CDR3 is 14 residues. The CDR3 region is CASSNLGQNTEAFF. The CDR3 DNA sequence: TGTGCCAGCAGTAACTTGGGACAGAACACTGAAGCTTTCTTT.

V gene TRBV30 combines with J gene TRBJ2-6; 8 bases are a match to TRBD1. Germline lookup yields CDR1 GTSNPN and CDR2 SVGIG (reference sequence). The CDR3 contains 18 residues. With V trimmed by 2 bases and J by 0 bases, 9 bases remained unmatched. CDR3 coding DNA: TGTGCCTGGAGTCTTAGGACAGGGTCAAGCTCTGGGGCCAACGTCCTGACTTTC. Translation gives CAWSLRTGSSSGANVLTF.

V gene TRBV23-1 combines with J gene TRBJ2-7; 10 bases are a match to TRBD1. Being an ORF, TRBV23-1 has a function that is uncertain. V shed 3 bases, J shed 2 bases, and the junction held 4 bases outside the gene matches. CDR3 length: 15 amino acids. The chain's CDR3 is CASSHRDRGAYEQYF. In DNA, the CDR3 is TGCGCCAGCAGTCATCGGGACAGGGGAGCCTACGAGCAGTACTTC.

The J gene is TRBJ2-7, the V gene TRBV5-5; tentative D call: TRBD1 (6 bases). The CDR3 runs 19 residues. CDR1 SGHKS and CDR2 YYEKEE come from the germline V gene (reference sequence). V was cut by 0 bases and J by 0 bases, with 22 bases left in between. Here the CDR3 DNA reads TGTGCCAGCAGCTTGGTTCTTGGGACACCCAGAGGGAACTCCTACGAGCAGTACTTC. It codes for CASSLVLGTPRGNSYEQYF.

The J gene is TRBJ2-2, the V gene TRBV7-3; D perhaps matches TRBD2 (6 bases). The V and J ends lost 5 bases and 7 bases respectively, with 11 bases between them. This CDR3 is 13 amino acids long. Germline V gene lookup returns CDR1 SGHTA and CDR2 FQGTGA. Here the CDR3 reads CASSQREFGELFF. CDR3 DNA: TGTGCCAGCAGCCAACGGGAGTTCGGGGAGCTGTTTTTT.

Written as DNA, the CDR3 is TGTGCCAGCAGCTATCCAAGGGAGGTCTTCAATGAGCAGTTCTTC. It translates to CASSYPREVFNEQFF. This rearrangement joins TRBV7-9 to TRBJ2-1; the D gene is possibly TRBD2 (6 bases). Germline CDR1 and CDR2: SEHNR and FQNEAQ (reference sequence). The CDR3 runs 15 residues. With 4 bases removed from V and 6 bases from J, the gap between germline ends came to 16 bases.